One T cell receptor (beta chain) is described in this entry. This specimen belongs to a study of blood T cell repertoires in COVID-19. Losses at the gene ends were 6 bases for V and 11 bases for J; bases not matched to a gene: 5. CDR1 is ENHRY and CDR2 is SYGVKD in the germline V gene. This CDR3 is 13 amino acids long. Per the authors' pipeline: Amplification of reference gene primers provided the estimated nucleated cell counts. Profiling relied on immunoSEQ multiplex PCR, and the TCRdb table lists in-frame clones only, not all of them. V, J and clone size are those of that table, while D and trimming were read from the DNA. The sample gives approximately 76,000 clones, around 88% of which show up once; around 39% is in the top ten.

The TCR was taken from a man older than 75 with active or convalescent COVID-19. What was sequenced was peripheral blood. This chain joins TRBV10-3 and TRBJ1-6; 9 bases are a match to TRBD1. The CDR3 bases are TGTGCCATCAGCAGGGACAGGGAAGCACCCCTCCACTTT. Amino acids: CAISRDREAPLHF.